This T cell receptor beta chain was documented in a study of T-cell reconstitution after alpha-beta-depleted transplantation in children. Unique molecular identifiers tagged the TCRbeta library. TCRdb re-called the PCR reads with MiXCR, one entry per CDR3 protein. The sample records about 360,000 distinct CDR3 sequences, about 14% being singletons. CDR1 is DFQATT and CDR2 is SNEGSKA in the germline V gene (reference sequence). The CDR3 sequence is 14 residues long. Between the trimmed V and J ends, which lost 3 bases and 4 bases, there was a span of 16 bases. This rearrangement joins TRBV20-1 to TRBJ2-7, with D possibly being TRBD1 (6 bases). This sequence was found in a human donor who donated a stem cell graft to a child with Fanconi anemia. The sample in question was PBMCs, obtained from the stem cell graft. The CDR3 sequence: CSARGANDLYEQYV. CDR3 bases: TGCAGTGCTAGGGGGGCCAACGATTTGTACGAGCAGTACGTC.